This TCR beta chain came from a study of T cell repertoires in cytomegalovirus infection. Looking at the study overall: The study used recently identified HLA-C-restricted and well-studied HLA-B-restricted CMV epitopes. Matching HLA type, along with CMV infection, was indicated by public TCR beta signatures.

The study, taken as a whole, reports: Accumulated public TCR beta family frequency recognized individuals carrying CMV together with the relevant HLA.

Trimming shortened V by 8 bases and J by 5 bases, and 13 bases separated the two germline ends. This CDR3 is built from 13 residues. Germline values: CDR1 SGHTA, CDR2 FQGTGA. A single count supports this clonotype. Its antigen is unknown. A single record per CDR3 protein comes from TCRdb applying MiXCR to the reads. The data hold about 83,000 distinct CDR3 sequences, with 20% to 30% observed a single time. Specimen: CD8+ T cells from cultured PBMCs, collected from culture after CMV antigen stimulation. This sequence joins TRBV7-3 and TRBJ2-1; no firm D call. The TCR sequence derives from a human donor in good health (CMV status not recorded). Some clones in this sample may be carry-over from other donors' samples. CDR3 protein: CASGMGGHNEQFF. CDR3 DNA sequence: TGTGCCAGCGGCATGGGTGGCCACAATGAGCAGTTCTTC.